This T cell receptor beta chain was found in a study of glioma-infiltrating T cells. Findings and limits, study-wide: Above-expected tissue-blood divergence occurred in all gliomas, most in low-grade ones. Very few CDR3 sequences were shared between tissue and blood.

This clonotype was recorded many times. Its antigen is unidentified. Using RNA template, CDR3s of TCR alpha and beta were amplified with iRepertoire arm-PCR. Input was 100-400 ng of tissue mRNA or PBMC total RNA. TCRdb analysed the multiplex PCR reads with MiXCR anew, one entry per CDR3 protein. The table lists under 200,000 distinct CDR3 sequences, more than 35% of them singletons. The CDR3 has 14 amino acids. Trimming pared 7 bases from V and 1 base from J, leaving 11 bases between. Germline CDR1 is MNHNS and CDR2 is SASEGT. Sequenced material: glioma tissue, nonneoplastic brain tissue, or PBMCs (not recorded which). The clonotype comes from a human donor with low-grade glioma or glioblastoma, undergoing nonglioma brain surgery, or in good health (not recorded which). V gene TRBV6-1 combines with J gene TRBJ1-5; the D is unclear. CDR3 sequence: CASNYGSSNQPQHF. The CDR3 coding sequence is TGTGCCAGCAATTACGGGTCCAGCAATCAGCCCCAGCATTTT.